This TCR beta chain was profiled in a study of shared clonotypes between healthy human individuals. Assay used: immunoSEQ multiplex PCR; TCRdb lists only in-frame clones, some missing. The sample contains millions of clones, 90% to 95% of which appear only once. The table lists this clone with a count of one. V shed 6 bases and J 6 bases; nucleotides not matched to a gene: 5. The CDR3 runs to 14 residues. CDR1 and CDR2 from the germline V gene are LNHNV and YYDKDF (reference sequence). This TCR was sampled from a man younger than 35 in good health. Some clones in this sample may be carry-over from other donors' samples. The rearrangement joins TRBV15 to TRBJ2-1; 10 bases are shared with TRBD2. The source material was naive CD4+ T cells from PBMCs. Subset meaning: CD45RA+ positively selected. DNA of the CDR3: TGTGCCACCAGACGGACTAGCGGAATCAATGAGCAGTTCTTC. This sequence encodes CATRRTSGINEQFF.